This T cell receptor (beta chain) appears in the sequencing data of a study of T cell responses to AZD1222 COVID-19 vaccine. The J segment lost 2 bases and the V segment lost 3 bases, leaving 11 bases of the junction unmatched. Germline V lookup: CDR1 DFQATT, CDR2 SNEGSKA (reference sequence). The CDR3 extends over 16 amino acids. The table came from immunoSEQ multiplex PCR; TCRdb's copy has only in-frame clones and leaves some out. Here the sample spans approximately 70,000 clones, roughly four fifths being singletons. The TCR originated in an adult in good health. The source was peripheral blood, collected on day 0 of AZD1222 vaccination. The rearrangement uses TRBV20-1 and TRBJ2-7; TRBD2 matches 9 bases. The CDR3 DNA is TGCAGTGCTAGTTTGGGGCTAGCGGGGACCCCCTACGAGCAGTACTTC. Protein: CSASLGLAGTPYEQYF.